This T cell receptor beta chain originates from a study of PD-1 blockade in classical Hodgkin lymphoma. Study summary: Intravenous infusions of nivolumab 3 mg/kg reached patients every 2 weeks.

Broader study findings: Nivolumab initiated under 1 year post-ASCT led to patient exclusion.

Germline V gives CDR1 SGHNT, CDR2 YYREEE (reference sequence). V was shortened by 0 bases and J by 0 bases, with 10 bases between the two germline ends. The CDR3 spans 16 residues. The time point was: cycle 4 day 1 (C4D1), after about 6 weeks of nivolumab. Relapse after autologous stem cell transplantation occurred in every patient, and brentuximab vedotin exposure varied. CD4+ T cells were purified from thawed PBMCs by magnetic negative selection. Assay: immunoSEQ multiplex PCR; the TCRdb copy retains only in-frame clones and omits some. The data show over 25,000 clones, around 83% seen once. Comment on this clone: Its target is unknown.

This chain uses TRBV5-4 with TRBJ2-4, with D perhaps TRBD2 (5 bases). The receptor was derived from a human donor with classical Hodgkin lymphoma. The source was CD4+ T cells from blood, collected before the fourth cycle of nivolumab. CDR3 protein: CASSLGAESAKNIQYF. The CDR3, as DNA: TGTGCCAGCAGCTTGGGAGCGGAGTCAGCCAAAAACATTCAGTACTTC.